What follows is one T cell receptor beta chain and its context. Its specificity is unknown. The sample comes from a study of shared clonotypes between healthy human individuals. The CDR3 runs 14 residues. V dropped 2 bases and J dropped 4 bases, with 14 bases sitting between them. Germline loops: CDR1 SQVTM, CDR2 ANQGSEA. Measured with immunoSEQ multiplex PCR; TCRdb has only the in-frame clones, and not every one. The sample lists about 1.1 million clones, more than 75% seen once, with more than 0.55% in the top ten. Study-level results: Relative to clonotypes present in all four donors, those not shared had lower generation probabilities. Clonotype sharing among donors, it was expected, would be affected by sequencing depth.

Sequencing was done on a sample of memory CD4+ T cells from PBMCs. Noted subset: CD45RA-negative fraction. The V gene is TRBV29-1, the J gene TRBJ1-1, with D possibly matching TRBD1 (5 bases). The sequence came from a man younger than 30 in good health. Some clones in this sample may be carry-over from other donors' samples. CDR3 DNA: TGCAGCGTTGAAAAGGGGCTGGCCGCCACTGAAGCTTTCTTT. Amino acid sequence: CSVEKGLAATEAFF.